What follows are 27 T cell receptor beta chains derived from one specimen sequenced in a study of OX40 agonist ivuxolimab in advanced cancers. The protocol was immunoSEQ multiplex PCR, while the TCRdb copy is restricted to in-frame clones and leaves out a portion. This table has roughly 120,000 clones, approximately 89% appearing once. Sequencing was performed on CD4+ or CD8+ T cells sorted from blood, taken in a trial of the OX40 agonist ivuxolimab. The receptors here all came from an adult with an advanced solid tumor such as melanoma, head and neck, liver or kidney cancer.

This chain connects TRBV4-2 to TRBJ2-1, with 9 positions matching TRBD2. This CDR3 contains 16 residues. CDR1 LGHNA and CDR2 YNFKEQ come from the germline V gene. Trimming at V came to 4 bases and at J to 5 bases, leaving 9 bases not matched to a gene. The CDR3 sequence is CASSPDIGGGDNEQFF. Here the CDR3 DNA reads TGTGCCAGCAGCCCCGATATAGGCGGGGGGGACAATGAGCAGTTCTTC.

J is TRBJ2-7 and V is TRBV5-6; TRBD1 might be the D (6 bases). Looked up from germline, CDR1 is SGHDT and CDR2 is YYEEEE. CDR3 length equals 14 residues. V was clipped by 7 bases and J by 2 bases, with 16 bases between them. CDR3 amino acids: CASFPQGRTYEQYF. CDR3 coding DNA: TGTGCCAGCTTCCCTCAGGGGAGAACCTACGAGCAGTACTTC. The full variable domain, with the rest looked up from reference TRBV5-6 and TRBJ2-7, is DAGVTQSPTHLIKTRGQQVTLRCSPKSGHDTVSWYQQALGQGPQFIFQYYEEEERQRGNFPDRFSGHQFPNYSSELNVNALLLGDSALYLCASFPQGRTYEQYFGPGTRLTVT.

The V call is TRBV28, the J call TRBJ1-1; tentatively, D is TRBD1 (5 bases). The V gene lost 8 bases and the J gene lost 3 bases, with 19 bases spanning the gap. The CDR3 loop spans 15 amino acids. Germline-derived CDR1 and CDR2 are MDHEN and SYDVKM. The CDR3 coding sequence is TGTGCCAGCCTCCCCGAGAGGGGTAGGTACACTGAAGCTTTCTTT. It encodes CASLPERGRYTEAFF.

V is TRBV6-5 and J is TRBJ1-2, with D possibly matching TRBD1 (6 bases). Trimming cost V 0 bases and J 5 bases, with 13 bases left between them. CDR1 is MNHEY, CDR2 SVGAGI, per germline. The length of the CDR3 is 15 residues. DNA for the CDR3: TGTGCCAGCAGTTACTCTAGCAGGGGCTGGTATGGCTACACCTTC. Protein product: CASSYSSRGWYGYTF.

The gene calls are TRBV6-5 and TRBJ1-2; D not certain. The CDR3 is made up of 12 amino acids. Trimming left V 1 base short and J 7 bases short, with 7 bases between. CDR1 MNHEY and CDR2 SVGAGI come from the germline V gene. CDR3 in DNA: TGTGCCAGCAGTTACTTTAGGTCTGGCTACACCTTC. The encoded protein is CASSYFRSGYTF.

V and J are TRBV19 and TRBJ1-2, with D tentatively TRBD1 (6 bases). The CDR3 is 17 amino acids. From germline, CDR1 is LNHDA and CDR2 SQIVND (reference sequence). The V and J ends lost 2 bases and 4 bases respectively, with 20 bases between them. The CDR3: CASSIYRETATSYGYTF. In nucleotides, the CDR3 is TGTGCCAGTAGTATATACAGGGAGACAGCTACCTCCTATGGCTACACCTTC.

The chain is built from TRBV7-2 and TRBJ2-7; D gene uncertain. Germline V gene lookup returns CDR1 SGHTA and CDR2 FQGNSA. CDR3 length: 13 amino acids. The V and J ends lost 0 bases and 7 bases respectively, with 10 bases between them. Here the CDR3 reads CASSLANRWEQYF. CDR3 sequence (DNA): TGTGCCAGCAGCTTAGCGAACCGGTGGGAGCAGTACTTC. The entire variable domain, with the rest obtained from reference TRBV7-2 and TRBJ2-7, is as follows: GAGVSQSPSNKVTEKGKDVELRCDPISGHTALYWYRQSLGQGLEFLIYFQGNSAPDKSGLPSDRFSAERTGGSVSTLTIQRTQQEDSAVYLCASSLANRWEQYFGPGTRLTVT.

This sequence joins TRBV7-9 and TRBJ2-1; D is possibly TRBD1 or TRBD2 (5 bases each). Trimming left V 11 bases short and J 3 bases short, with 14 bases between. Germline lookup yields CDR1 SEHNR and CDR2 FQNEAQ (reference sequence). This CDR3 contains 13 residues. CDR3 sequence: CAGDRGSYNEQFF. The CDR3 DNA is TGTGCCGGGGACCGGGGCAGCTACAATGAGCAGTTCTTC. Based on the CDR3 plus reference TRBV7-9 and TRBJ2-1, the full variable domain is DTGVSQNPRHKITKRGQNVTFRCDPISEHNRLYWYRQTLGQGPEFLTYFQNEAQLEKSRLLSDRFSAERPKGSFSTLEIQRTEQGDSAMYLCAGDRGSYNEQFFGPGTRLTVL.

This clone has only one observation. V is TRBV6-6 and J is TRBJ1-2; D ambiguous. The length of the CDR3 is 14 residues. Germline V gene sequence: CDR1 MNHNY, CDR2 SVGAGI (reference sequence). Trimming left V 3 bases short and J 5 bases short, with 13 bases between. The CDR3 here is CASSYTGSDYGYTF. For the CDR3, the DNA is TGTGCCAGCAGTTATACTGGCAGCGATTATGGCTACACCTTC.

V usage is TRBV5-4 and J usage is TRBJ1-2; 11 bases match TRBD1. J was trimmed by 4 bases and V by 4 bases; bases with no gene match: 3. The CDR3 has 14 amino acids. The germline V gene has CDR1 SGHNT and CDR2 YYREEE (reference sequence). CDR3 in DNA: TGTGCCAGCAGCGCGGACAGGGGGCGCTATGGCTACACCTTC. It translates to CASSADRGRYGYTF.

This rearrangement joins TRBV6-1 to TRBJ2-7, with 7 bases fitting TRBD1. V trimming: 4 bases; J trimming: 4 bases; junction bases outside the gene matches: 10. Germline V gene data show CDR1 as MNHNS and CDR2 as SASEGT. The CDR3 extends over 15 amino acids. CDR3 residues: CASSAADRAEYEQYF. CDR3 bases: TGTGCCAGCAGTGCAGCCGACAGGGCGGAATACGAGCAGTACTTC.

This chain links TRBV19 with TRBJ1-2; 9 positions agree with TRBD1. The CDR3 is 12 residues long. Germline V gives CDR1 LNHDA, CDR2 SQIVND (reference sequence). With V trimmed by 6 bases and J by 6 bases, 2 bases remained unmatched. CDR3 coding DNA: TGTGCCAGTAGGGGGACAGGGAATGGCTACACCTTC. This gives the protein CASRGTGNGYTF.

The chain carries TRBV6-4 and TRBJ2-1; TRBD2 agrees at 8 bases. The V gene end was trimmed by 6 bases and the J gene end by 6 bases; junction bases not matched to a gene: 13. Germline V gene sequence: CDR1 MRHNA, CDR2 SNTAGT. The CDR3 spans 16 residues. In DNA form, the CDR3 reads TGTGCCAGCAGCCAAACTAGCGGAGCGGGATTCAATGAGCAGTTCTTC. Translation: CASSQTSGAGFNEQFF.

V and J are TRBV5-1 and TRBJ1-2; the match to TRBD1 covers 11 bases. Trimming at V came to 3 bases and at J to 6 bases, leaving 4 bases not matched to a gene. Germline V gives CDR1 SGHRS, CDR2 YFSETQ. The CDR3 spans 14 residues. The DNA for the CDR3 is TGCGCCAGCAGCTCGGACAGGGGGCTGGATGGCTACACCTTC. This gives the protein CASSSDRGLDGYTF.

The V and J genes are TRBV4-2 and TRBJ2-1; the D is unclear. Germline CDR1 and CDR2: LGHNA and YNFKEQ. V dropped 1 base and J dropped 7 bases, with 8 bases sitting between them. This CDR3 is 13 amino acids long. This CDR3 reads CASSQGSENEQFF. The CDR3 DNA reads as TGTGCCAGCAGCCAAGGATCAGAGAATGAGCAGTTCTTC.

The chain uses TRBV7-6 and TRBJ1-3, with no clear D. The germline V and J ends were trimmed by 3 bases and 0 bases, with 12 bases remaining between them. Germline CDR1 SGHVS, CDR2 FNYEAQ. The CDR3 spans 16 residues. CDR3 region: CASSFAISDSGNTIYF. CDR3 DNA sequence: TGTGCCAGCAGCTTCGCTATATCTGACTCTGGAAACACCATATATTTT.

This rearrangement joins TRBV4-1 to TRBJ1-2; D remains ambiguous. Germline V gene data show CDR1 as MGHRA and CDR2 as YSYEKL. Trimming cost V 0 bases and J 2 bases, with 10 bases left between them. The CDR3 extends over 15 amino acids. The CDR3 spells CASSQDISSNYGYTF. The DNA for the CDR3 is TGCGCCAGCAGCCAAGATATAAGTTCGAACTATGGCTACACCTTC.

This clone came up a few times. J is TRBJ1-2 and V is TRBV21-1. TRBV21-1 is labeled a pseudogene. CDR3 length equals 11 residues. This CDR3 is CARWGGGGYTF. The CDR3 DNA reads TGTGCCAGGTGGGGAGGGGGCGGCTACACCTTC.

Here the CDR3 reads CASSQEVGLDNEQFF. CDR3 nucleotides: TGCGCCAGCAGCCAAGAAGTGGGATTAGACAATGAGCAGTTCTTC. The rearrangement uses TRBV4-3 and TRBJ2-1; D unclear. With 0 bases removed from V and 5 bases from J, the gap between germline ends came to 11 bases. Germline V gives CDR1 LGHNA, CDR2 YSLEER. This CDR3 has 15 amino acids.

The V call is TRBV11-1, the J call TRBJ1-1; D remains ambiguous. CDR1 is SGHAT and CDR2 is FQDESV in the germline V gene (reference sequence). There are 15 residues in the CDR3. Trimming removed 3 bases from V and 0 bases from J, with 11 bases in between. The CDR3 DNA is TGTGCCAGCAGCTTTACCTCAACGGTGAACACTGAAGCTTTCTTT. It specifies CASSFTSTVNTEAFF.

The CDR3 bases are TGTGCCAGCAGTTACTCGACAGGCTCTAACTATGGCTACACCTTC. This sequence encodes CASSYSTGSNYGYTF. The chain carries TRBV6-6 and TRBJ1-2, with D tentatively TRBD1 (6 bases). CDR3 length equals 15 residues. CDR1 is MNHNY and CDR2 is SVGAGI in the germline V gene (reference sequence). V was pared by 0 bases and J by 0 bases, with 8 bases between.

This clone was observed once. V and J are TRBV28 and TRBJ1-4; D is unresolved. Deletions cut 10 bases from V and 7 bases from J, with 16 bases between. There are 13 residues in the CDR3. Germline CDR1 is MDHEN and CDR2 is SYDVKM. CDR3: CATPIPGSEKLFF. In DNA form, the CDR3 reads TGTGCCACGCCTATCCCGGGGTCTGAAAAACTGTTTTTT.

The chain has TRBV4-3 and TRBJ1-1; 8 bases are a match to TRBD1. CDR1 and CDR2 from the germline V gene are LGHNA and YSLEER. This CDR3 has 18 amino acids. The V gene end was trimmed by 2 bases and the J gene end by 3 bases; junction bases not matched to a gene: 14. DNA for the CDR3: TGCGCCAGCAGCCAAACAGCTCATGGAGCAGGGGGCTACACTGAAGCTTTCTTT. Translated: CASSQTAHGAGGYTEAFF.

V gene TRBV28 combines with J gene TRBJ2-7; a possible D gene is TRBD1 (5 bases). The CDR3 length is 12 residues. V lost 4 bases, J lost 3 bases, and 7 bases lay in between. Germline V gene data show CDR1 as MDHEN and CDR2 as SYDVKM. The CDR3, as DNA: TGTGCCAGCAGTTCGACAGACTACGAGCAGTACTTC. This gives the protein CASSSTDYEQYF. Drawing the rest from reference TRBV28 and TRBJ2-7, the complete variable domain is DVKVTQSSRYLVKRTGEKVFLECVQDMDHENMFWYRQDPGLGLRLIYFSYDVKMKEKGDIPEGYSVSREKKERFSLILESASTNQTSMYLCASSSTDYEQYFGPGTRLTVT.

This clone was seen only a few times. The chain employs TRBV5-5 and TRBJ1-2; no clear D gene. The CDR3 is 12 residues long. CDR1 is SGHKS and CDR2 is YYEKEE in the germline V gene (reference sequence). V lost 4 bases to trimming and J lost 5 bases, with 9 bases between them. The CDR3 DNA follows: TGTGCCAGCAGCCCTCCGGATTATGGCTACACCTTC. Encoded protein: CASSPPDYGYTF. Drawing the rest from reference TRBV5-5 and TRBJ1-2, the complete variable domain is DAGVTQSPTHLIKTRGQQVTLRCSPISGHKSVSWYQQVLGQGPQFIFQYYEKEERGRGNFPDRFSARQFPNYSSELNVNALLLGDSALYLCASSPPDYGYTFGSGTRLTVV.

This clone was seen just once. The rearrangement joins TRBV4-2 to TRBJ1-2, with a weak D call TRBD1 (5 bases). Trimming cost V 8 bases and J 8 bases, with 21 bases left between them. This CDR3 is built from 14 residues. Germline V gene sequence: CDR1 LGHNA, CDR2 YNFKEQ. The CDR3 coding sequence is TGTGCCAGCCAGAACCGGGACCGGGGAGGGGGCTACACCTTC. This translates into CASQNRDRGGGYTF.

V is TRBV5-4 and J is TRBJ1-4; no firm D call. V lost 2 bases and J lost 8, with 13 bases in between. CDR3 size: 14 residues. Germline V CDR1 and CDR2: SGHNT, YYREEE (reference sequence). The CDR3 DNA is TGTGCCAGCAGCTTCGTAGGTGATGGGGAAAAACTGTTTTTT. Translating gives CASSFVGDGEKLFF.